The next 10 T cell receptor beta chains were all read from a single sample in a study of cytomegalovirus exposure and HLA in healthy donors. The PCR made use of 60 Vbeta and 13 Jbeta primers. Measured with immunoSEQ multiplex PCR; TCRdb has only the in-frame clones, and not every one. Of approximately 75,000 clones in the sample, roughly 84% were seen once. Sequenced material: PBMCs. The receptor source for this set is a man in his sixties or seventies in good health and CMV-seropositive.

This chain uses TRBV7-2 with TRBJ2-3; 8 nucleotides match TRBD1. J gave up 1 base and V 5 bases, and 8 bases lay outside the gene matches. The CDR3 has 16 amino acids. Germline CDR1 SGHTA, CDR2 FQGNSA. In nucleotides, the CDR3 is TGTGCCAGCAGCCTAATAGGGGGACAGGGCACAGATACGCAGTATTTT. Translating it yields CASSLIGGQGTDTQYF.

The chain couples TRBV5-1 to TRBJ2-5; D is perhaps TRBD1 (5 bases). V lost 4 bases and J 2 bases, leaving 9 bases between the germline ends. Germline loops: CDR1 SGHRS, CDR2 YFSETQ. The CDR3 runs to 13 residues. Here the CDR3 reads CASSEQVQETQYF. Written as DNA, the CDR3 is TGCGCCAGCAGCGAACAGGTTCAAGAGACCCAGTACTTC.

V and J are TRBV7-8 and TRBJ2-7; 14 positions match TRBD2. Per the germline V gene, CDR1 is SGHVS and CDR2 is FQNEAQ. The trim removed 5 bases at V and 0 bases at J, leaving 9 bases unmatched. CDR3 length: 18 residues. The CDR3 bases are TGTGCCAGCAGCCCCGGGGGGACTAGCGGGAGTAGCTCCTACGAGCAGTACTTC. Its protein is CASSPGGTSGSSSYEQYF. The entire variable domain, with the rest obtained from reference TRBV7-8 and TRBJ2-7, is as follows: GAGVSQSPRYKVAKRGQDVALRCDPISGHVSLFWYQQALGQGPEFLTYFQNEAQLDKSGLPSDRFFAERPEGSVSTLKIQRTQQEDSAVYLCASSPGGTSGSSSYEQYFGPGTRLTVT.

The chain uses TRBV6-5 and TRBJ1-1; D remains unclear. The CDR3 contains 13 residues. V was clipped by 6 bases and J by 1 base, with 9 bases between them. Per the germline V gene, CDR1 is MNHEY and CDR2 is SVGAGI. The CDR3 region has the DNA TGTGCCAGCAGGCCCCGAGAGAACACTGAAGCTTTCTTT. Protein product: CASRPRENTEAFF.

The chain is built from TRBV18 and TRBJ2-3, with 7 positions matching TRBD1. Germline CDR1 is KGHSH and CDR2 is LQKENI. The CDR3 is 16 amino acids. The junction had 5 bases not matched to a gene; V was cut back by 0 bases and J by 2 bases. This CDR3 is CASSPPQGPITDTQYF. The DNA for the CDR3 is TGTGCCAGCTCACCACCACAGGGGCCAATCACAGATACGCAGTATTTT.

The chain couples TRBV7-9 to TRBJ2-7; 9 bases agree with TRBD1. The V segment lost 3 bases and the J segment 5 bases; nucleotides outside the gene matches: 5. CDR1 is SEHNR and CDR2 is FQNEAQ in the germline V gene (reference sequence). This CDR3 comprises 14 residues. The chain's CDR3 is CASSLAQGAHEQYF. In DNA form, the CDR3 reads TGTGCCAGCAGCTTGGCACAGGGGGCCCACGAGCAGTACTTC. Based on the CDR3 plus reference TRBV7-9 and TRBJ2-7, the full variable domain is DTGVSQNPRHKITKRGQNVTFRCDPISEHNRLYWYRQTLGQGPEFLTYFQNEAQLEKSRLLSDRFSAERPKGSFSTLEIQRTEQGDSAMYLCASSLAQGAHEQYFGPGTRLTVT.

V gene TRBV29-1 combines with J gene TRBJ1-2; D remains unclear. Trimming removed 6 bases from V and 7 bases from J, with 18 bases in between. Looked up from germline, CDR1 is SQVTM and CDR2 is ANQGSEA. The CDR3 has 13 residues. The DNA of the CDR3 is TGCAGCGTAGATTTCCCGGGGTCCGGTGGCTACACCTTC. Residues: CSVDFPGSGGYTF.

The V gene is TRBV5-3, the J gene TRBJ1-2, with D possibly TRBD1 on 5 matching bases. TRBV5-3 is flagged as an ORF with uncertain function. The CDR3 is 15 residues long. V lost 1 base and J 6 bases, leaving 16 bases between the germline ends. CDR3 sequence reads: CARSLCPLGGDGYTF. Written as DNA, the CDR3 is TGTGCCAGAAGCTTGTGCCCGCTGGGGGGGGATGGCTACACCTTC.

The chain employs TRBV4-1 and TRBJ2-7; possible D gene TRBD1, 6 bases. Deletions cut 1 base from V and 2 bases from J, with 9 bases between. The germline CDR1 and CDR2 sequences are MGHRA and YSYEKL. The CDR3 is made up of 14 amino acids. The CDR3: CASSQVQGPYEQYF. As DNA, the CDR3 is TGCGCCAGCAGCCAAGTACAGGGCCCCTACGAGCAGTACTTC.

This rearrangement joins TRBV4-1 to TRBJ2-3; D possibly corresponds to TRBD2 (6 bases). There are 15 residues in the CDR3. Germline-derived CDR1 and CDR2 are MGHRA and YSYEKL. The V end lost 1 base, the J end lost 8 bases, and 16 bases lay between the germline ends. In nucleotides, the CDR3 is TGCGCCAGCAGCCAAGTGATAGCGGTCCCCAGTACGCAGTATTTT. Its protein is CASSQVIAVPSTQYF.